One and the same sample provided the 25 T cell receptor beta chains below, sequenced in a study of tumor-infiltrating lymphocytes in oesophageal squamous cell carcinoma. TCRdb used MiXCR to reprocess the PCR reads, holding one entry per CDR3 protein. The sample has 15,000 to 20,000 distinct CDR3 sequences, 45% to 50% seen once. Sequenced sample: esophageal tumor tissue. The source is a male donor with esophageal squamous cell carcinoma.

This clonotype was seen a few times. The rearrangement joins TRBV7-8 to TRBJ2-6; D is possibly TRBD2 (5 bases). CDR3 length: 18 amino acids. Germline V gene lookup returns CDR1 SGHVS and CDR2 FQNEAQ. V was trimmed by 2 bases and J by 1 base, leaving 15 bases between them. This CDR3 is CASSLRGLDFSGANVLTF. DNA of the CDR3: TGTGCCAGCAGCTTACGAGGGCTGGATTTTTCTGGGGCCAACGTCCTGACTTTC.

This clonotype was seen only a few times. The rearrangement joins TRBV7-6 to TRBJ2-6; D might be TRBD1 (6 bases). Germline-derived CDR1 and CDR2 are SGHVS and FNYEAQ. The CDR3 has 18 residues. V lost 5 bases and J lost 2, with 19 bases in between. The CDR3 bases are TGTGCCAGCAGCCCCCAAGGAGCCCCAGGGGCTGGGGCCAACGTCCTGACTTTC. It yields the protein CASSPQGAPGAGANVLTF.

This clonotype was found a few times. The chain joins TRBV7-2 to TRBJ2-7, with D perhaps matching TRBD1 (6 bases). The germline gives CDR1 SGHTA, CDR2 FQGNSA. The V and J ends lost 2 bases and 0 bases respectively, with 11 bases between them. The CDR3 loop spans 15 amino acids. CDR3 sequence reads: CASSLRDTHSYEQYF. The CDR3 DNA reads as TGTGCCAGCAGCTTAAGGGACACCCACTCCTACGAGCAGTACTTC.

The sample holds a few counts of this clonotype. This sequence joins TRBV6-1 and TRBJ2-7, with D perhaps TRBD2 (6 bases). This CDR3 has 14 amino acids. Germline CDR1 and CDR2: MNHNS and SASEGT. The germline V and J ends were trimmed by 8 bases and 0 bases, with 14 bases remaining between them. CDR3 amino acids: CASSRDFSSYEQYF. CDR3 nucleotides: TGTGCCAGCTCAAGGGACTTCAGCTCCTACGAGCAGTACTTC.

In regard to this clonotype: The conserved closing phenylalanine or tryptophan is absent in this CDR3, likely reflecting a read error. The DNA is omitted, as the CDR3 cannot be located on it reliably, and the CDR3 follows TCRdb's listing. The chain couples TRBV10-1 to TRBJ2-3; the tabulated D call, TRBD2, remains unverified against the DNA. The CDR3 is 13 residues long, ends included. Per germline, CDR1 WNHNN and CDR2 SYGVQD (reference sequence). The CDR3: CASREIHPSTLGT.

The chain joins TRBV6-2 or TRBV6-3 to TRBJ2-7; D not resolved. V lost 7 bases and J 2 bases, leaving 12 bases between the germline ends. Germline CDR1 is MNHEY and CDR2 is SVGEGT. CDR3 length equals 13 residues. CDR3 in amino acids: CASIVNSPYEQYF. The CDR3 DNA reads TGTGCCAGCATTGTAAACAGTCCCTACGAGCAGTACTTC.

The chain uses TRBV6-4 and TRBJ1-1; D is unclear. The J call may not be correct, given that the DNA end is closer to TRBJ2-7. Germline V gene sequence: CDR1 MRHNA, CDR2 SNTAGT. CDR3 size: 11 residues. CDR3 in amino acids: CASSEADTQYF. CDR3 bases: TGTGCCAGCAGTGAGGCAGATACGCAGTACTTC.

This rearrangement joins TRBV28 to TRBJ1-2; tentatively, D is TRBD2 (6 bases). The J call could be wrong; TRBJ2-1 is a better fit for the DNA end. Germline CDR1 reads MDHEN; CDR2 reads SYDVKM. CDR3 size: 14 residues. The CDR3 DNA reads as TGTGCCAGCAGTTCCGGGACTTCGAACGATGAGCAGTTCTTC. It yields the protein CASSSGTSNDEQFF.

This clonotype was counted many times. The V and J genes are TRBV25-1 and TRBJ2-1; 7 bases are a match to TRBD2. The length of the CDR3 is 13 residues. Germline V CDR1 and CDR2: MGHDK, SYGVNS. Unmatched junction bases numbered 7, after V lost 5 bases and J lost 9 bases. DNA of the CDR3: TGTGCCAGCAGTCCTCAGGGACTATTTGAGCAGTTCTTC. This translates into CASSPQGLFEQFF.

This clonotype is medium-sized within its sample. The chain joins TRBV7-8 to TRBJ2-3; D uncertain. The CDR3 has 15 residues. Between the trimmed V and J ends, which lost 1 base and 0 bases, there was a span of 8 bases. CDR1 and CDR2 (germline): SGHVS, FQNEAQ. The CDR3 DNA sequence: TGTGCCAGCAGCTTAGGCGGCACCAGCACAGATACGCAGTATTTT. Translated, it gives CASSLGGTSTDTQYF.

V gene TRBV7-3 combines with J gene TRBJ2-6, with D maybe TRBD1 (6 bases). This CDR3 is built from 17 residues. CDR1 and CDR2 (germline): SGHTA, FQGTGA. Trimming pared 5 bases from V and 0 bases from J, leaving 14 bases between. The CDR3 is CASSPWGRISGANVLTF. The CDR3 bases are TGTGCCAGCAGCCCTTGGGGGCGGATCTCTGGGGCCAACGTCCTGACTTTC.

This chain joins TRBV5-1 and TRBJ1-1, with D perhaps TRBD1 (6 bases). V lost 2 bases and J lost 3, with 11 bases in between. The CDR3 has 14 residues. Germline V CDR1 and CDR2: SGHRS, YFSETQ. The CDR3 sequence is CASSFGQGYTEAFF. The CDR3 nucleotides read TGCGCCAGCAGCTTTGGGCAGGGGTACACTGAAGCTTTCTTT. The variable domain in full, with the rest retrieved from reference TRBV5-1 and TRBJ1-1, is KAGVTQTPRYLIKTRGQQVTLSCSPISGHRSVSWYQQTPGQGLQFLFEYFSETQRNKGNFPGRFSGRQFSNSRSEMNVSTLELGDSALYLCASSFGQGYTEAFFGQGTRLTVV.

In this sample, this clonotype turned up many times. This may be a read error, as it is one base from a much larger clone. The genes are TRBV7-3 and TRBJ2-7; 14 bases map to TRBD2. V shed 4 bases, J shed 7 bases, and the junction held 18 bases outside the gene matches. This CDR3 contains 19 residues. Per the germline V gene, CDR1 is SGHTA and CDR2 is FQGTGA. For the CDR3, the DNA is TGTGCCAGCAGCTCAACCGGGACTAGCGGGAGTTTTTTCGGCAATGAGCAGTACTTC. This gives the protein CASSSTGTSGSFFGNEQYF.

The V gene is TRBV7-3, the J gene TRBJ1-1; TRBD1 is a possible D gene (6 bases). Trimming cost V 0 bases and J 4 bases, with 9 bases left between them. CDR3 length: 14 residues. Germline-derived CDR1 and CDR2 are SGHTA and FQGTGA. The CDR3 is CASSLTRGGTEAFF. DNA of the CDR3: TGTGCCAGCAGCTTAACCAGGGGTGGCACTGAAGCTTTCTTT.

This clonotype occurred many times. The V gene is TRBV7-9, the J gene TRBJ2-1; TRBD2 matches at 7 bases. J lost 4 bases, V lost 5 bases, and 14 bases had no gene match. The CDR3 totals 17 residues. Germline V lookup: CDR1 SEHNR, CDR2 FQNEAQ (reference sequence). The CDR3 DNA reads TGTGCCAGCAGCCCAAGGAGCGGGGACGGGAATTACAATGAGCAGTTCTTC. It codes for CASSPRSGDGNYNEQFF.

Within the sample, this clonotype is medium-sized. This chain links TRBV5-1 with TRBJ2-1; a possible D gene is TRBD2 (6 bases). The ends were cut back, 4 bases at V and 3 bases at J, with 11 bases in the middle. This CDR3 is 14 amino acids long. Germline V lookup: CDR1 SGHRS, CDR2 YFSETQ. The DNA of the CDR3 is TGCGCCAGCAGCCCAGGGACTTACTACAATGAGCAGTTCTTC. It specifies CASSPGTYYNEQFF.

On this clonotype itself: The conserved final phenylalanine or tryptophan is absent from the CDR3, which likely points to a read error. The DNA is left out, because the CDR3 cannot be placed on it with certainty; the CDR3 is given as TCRdb lists it. The rearrangement links TRBV28 to TRBJ2-5. The CDR3 numbers 13 amino acids, ends counted. The germline V gene has CDR1 MDHEN and CDR2 SYDVKM. CDR3 sequence reads: CASSGPYGYTFGS.

The chain employs TRBV10-3 and TRBJ2-5; D not resolved. The germline CDR1 and CDR2 sequences are ENHRY and SYGVKD. The CDR3 covers 13 residues. Trimming took off 6 bases at V and 3 bases at J, with 11 bases between the two ends. CDR3 in DNA: TGTGCCATCAGCGAAACAGAGGAAGAGACCCAGTACTTC. This encodes CAISETEEETQYF.

V is TRBV7-3 and J is TRBJ2-5; D not resolved. Near its end, the DNA agrees better with TRBJ2-1, so the J call may be wrong. The CDR3 length is 13 residues. Germline assignment: CDR1 SGHTA and CDR2 FQGTGA. The CDR3 nucleotides read TGTGCCAGCAGCTTCTTCCCATACAATGAGCAGTTCTTC. It yields the protein CASSFFPYNEQFF.

This chain joins TRBV7-4 and TRBJ2-1; 7 bases are a match to TRBD2. The CDR3 extends over 16 amino acids. Germline loops: CDR1 SGHVT, CDR2 SQSDAQ. V gave up 5 bases and J gave up 1 base; unmatched junction bases: 8. DNA for the CDR3: TGTGCCAGCAGCCCCGGGGGGACCAGATCCTACAATGAGCAGTTCTTC. Its translation: CASSPGGTRSYNEQFF.

CDR3 region: CASSLVGGQKNSPLHF. In DNA, the CDR3 is TGTGCCAGCAGCTTAGTCGGCGGACAGAAAAATTCACCCCTCCACTTT. The gene calls are TRBV7-9 and TRBJ1-6; D possibly corresponds to TRBD1 (6 bases). Trimming removed 1 base from V and 7 bases from J, with 14 bases in between. CDR1 and CDR2 (germline): SEHNR, FQNEAQ (reference sequence). The CDR3 runs to 16 residues. Drawing the rest from reference TRBV7-9 and TRBJ1-6, the complete variable domain is DTGVSQNPRHKITKRGQNVTFRCDPISEHNRLYWYRQTLGQGPEFLTYFQNEAQLEKSRLLSDRFSAERPKGSFSTLEIQRTEQGDSAMYLCASSLVGGQKNSPLHFGNGTRLTVT.

The gene calls are TRBV11-2 and TRBJ2-1, with D hard to call. The end of the DNA aligns better with TRBJ2-7, so the J call may be wrong. The CDR3 loop spans 13 amino acids. Germline CDR1 SGHAT, CDR2 FQNNGV. The CDR3 reads CASSLGGSPKQYF. The CDR3 DNA reads TGTGCCAGCAGCTTAGGTGGTAGCCCTAAGCAGTACTTC.

This chain uses TRBV11-2 with TRBJ2-6; possible D gene TRBD1, 6 bases. V was clipped by 2 bases and J by 0 bases, with 17 bases between them. Germline values: CDR1 SGHAT, CDR2 FQNNGV. The CDR3 consists of 19 residues. This CDR3 is CASSLSTGTPLSGANVLTF. The CDR3, as DNA: TGTGCCAGCAGCTTATCAACGGGGACACCTCTCTCTGGGGCCAACGTCCTGACTTTC.

CDR3 in amino acids: CASVRYNEQFF. The CDR3 DNA reads as TGTGCCAGCGTTCGGTACAATGAGCAGTTCTTC. V is TRBV28 and J is TRBJ2-5; D is undetermined. The better agreement between TRBJ2-1 and the DNA end casts doubt on the J call. Germline loops: CDR1 MDHEN, CDR2 SYDVKM. This CDR3 contains 11 residues.

This clonotype was observed a few times. The V gene is TRBV11-2, the J gene TRBJ1-2, with 9 positions matching TRBD1. The CDR3 runs 17 residues. From germline, CDR1 is SGHAT and CDR2 FQNNGV. Germline trimming cut 2 bases from V and 0 bases from J; bases unmatched to any gene: 7. The CDR3 protein is CASSLSDRGTSNYGYTF. For the CDR3, the DNA is TGTGCCAGCAGCTTATCGGACAGGGGAACATCTAACTATGGCTACACCTTC.